This T cell receptor (beta chain) was identified during a study of Graves' ophthalmopathy and Graves' hyperthyroidism. RNA transcripts served as template for amplifying TCR beta CDR3 sequences. The first-round RT-PCR employed HTBI primers together with the Qiagen OneStep RT-PCR kit. A multiplex PCR was then performed as the second round. TCRdb analysed the multiplex PCR reads with MiXCR anew, one entry per CDR3 protein. This table holds almost 750,000 distinct CDR3 sequences, around 40% found once. On this clonotype itself: One end of the junction is discordant with germline, which a read error may explain.

Germline assignment: CDR1 WSHSY and CDR2 SAAADI. The length of the CDR3 is 14 residues. This sequence was found in an adult man with Graves' ophthalmopathy. The V call is TRBV10-2, the J call TRBJ2-3; 11 nucleotides align to TRBD1. The specimen sequenced was peripheral blood. The CDR3 region has the DNA TGTGCCAGCAGCGGACAGGGGGCAACAGATACGCAGTATTTT. It is translated as CASSGQGATDTQYF.